This is a list of T cell receptor beta chains from one sample in a study of T cell changes during pregnancy in multiple sclerosis. The table came from immunoSEQ multiplex PCR; TCRdb's copy has only in-frame clones and leaves some out. The table shows almost 50,000 clones, with approximately 93% occurring only once. The sample was CD4+ T cells from peripheral blood mononuclear cells, taken in the third trimester of pregnancy. These receptor sequences come from a female donor with multiple sclerosis, enrolled in a pregnancy study. Each CDR3 is given without its conserved first and last residue. A D gene is named only where the DNA matches it firmly.

>TRBJ2-7|TRBV29-1|TRBD1
SPLWTGDEQY
>TRBJ2-1|TRBV5-1|TRBD2
ASSAASGRFYEQF
>TRBJ1-1|TRBV30|.
AWSVSGSSEAF
>TRBJ1-1|TRBV10-3|.
ASHFGGTEAF
>TRBJ1-2|TRBV5-1|TRBD1
ASSAPTGEVRYT
>TRBJ2-1|TRBV6-6|TRBD2
ASRGLAGVMNEQF
>TRBJ2-2|TRBV7-8|.
ASSLAVGQGQPGELF
>TRBJ1-2|TRBV29-1|.
SVRESGLHYGYT
>TRBJ2-7|TRBV11-3|.
ASSLRTGSDYEQY
>TRBJ2-7|TRBV6-1|.
ASSEDRPPYEQY
>TRBJ2-5|TRBV2|.
ASSPVQETQY
>TRBJ2-1|TRBV4-1|TRBD2
ASSQELAGGQERF
>TRBJ2-1|TRBV29-1|.
SVSGASYNEQF
>TRBJ2-2|TRBV27|.
ASSFGQGNTGELF
>TRBJ2-3|TRBV19|TRBD2
ASSIQRGGTDTQY
>TRBJ1-2|TRBV2|.
AVLSGTQANYGYT
>TRBJ2-1|TRBV7-8|TRBD2
ASSLAPSGSHHEQF
>TRBJ2-7|TRBV6-5|.
ASSYLAVGTAYEQY
>TRBJ2-7|TRBV19|.
ASSTTGISYEQY
>TRBJ2-7|TRBV28|.
ASSLNLGGWGEQY
>TRBJ2-2|TRBV11-3|.
ASSSTQEIGELF
>TRBJ2-7|TRBV7-7|.
ASSLSEDGKQY
>TRBJ2-7|TRBV28|TRBD1
ASSLRDRGFYEQY
>TRBJ2-1|TRBV30|TRBD2
AWKYGGGNFNNEQF
>TRBJ2-7|TRBV6-5|.
ASSKKQGAYEQY
>TRBJ1-3|TRBV10-3|.
AIQEVHSGNTIY
>TRBJ2-7|TRBV6-6|.
ASSYMEGSSYEQY